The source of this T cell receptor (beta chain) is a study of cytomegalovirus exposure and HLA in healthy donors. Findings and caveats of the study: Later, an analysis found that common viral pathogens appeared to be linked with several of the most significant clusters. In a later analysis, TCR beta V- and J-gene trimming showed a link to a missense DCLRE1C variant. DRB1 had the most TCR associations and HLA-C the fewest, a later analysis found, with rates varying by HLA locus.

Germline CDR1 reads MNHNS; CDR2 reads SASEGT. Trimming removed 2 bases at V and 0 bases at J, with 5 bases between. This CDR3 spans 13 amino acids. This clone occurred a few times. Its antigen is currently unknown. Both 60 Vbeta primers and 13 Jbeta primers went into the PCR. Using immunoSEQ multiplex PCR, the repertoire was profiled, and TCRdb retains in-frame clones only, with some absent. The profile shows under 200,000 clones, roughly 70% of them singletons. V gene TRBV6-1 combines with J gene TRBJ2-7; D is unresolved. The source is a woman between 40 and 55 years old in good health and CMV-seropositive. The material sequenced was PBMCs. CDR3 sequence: CASSENSSYEQYF. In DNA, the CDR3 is TGTGCCAGCAGTGAAAACAGCTCCTACGAGCAGTACTTC.